One sample yielded the 29 T cell receptor beta chains listed below, sequenced in a study of shared clonotypes between healthy human individuals. The method was immunoSEQ multiplex PCR; TCRdb's version includes in-frame clones alone and lacks a portion of them. The sample has some 2 million clones, roughly 94% seen once. Sequenced input: naive CD4+ T cells sorted from blood. Subset denoted: CD45RA+ positively selected. Every receptor here comes from a man younger than 35 in good health.

V and J are TRBV15 and TRBJ2-1; no definite D call. The CDR3 spans 14 residues. The germline V gene has CDR1 LNHNV and CDR2 YYDKDF (reference sequence). The germline V and J ends were trimmed by 2 bases and 5 bases, with 10 bases remaining between them. CDR3 amino acids: CATSRMRWDNEQFF. The CDR3 DNA reads TGTGCCACCAGCAGAATGAGGTGGGACAATGAGCAGTTCTTC.

The V call is TRBV7-2, the J call TRBJ2-1; unclear D gene. The CDR3 is 13 residues long. Germline V gene lookup returns CDR1 SGHTA and CDR2 FQGNSA. The V and J ends lost 2 bases and 12 bases respectively, with 14 bases between them. The CDR3 DNA reads as TGTGCCAGCAGCTTAAACGAGAGGATTGGGCAGTTCTTC. Translating gives CASSLNERIGQFF. Complete variable domain (other parts from reference TRBV7-2 and TRBJ2-1): GAGVSQSPSNKVTEKGKDVELRCDPISGHTALYWYRQSLGQGLEFLIYFQGNSAPDKSGLPSDRFSAERTGGSVSTLTIQRTQQEDSAVYLCASSLNERIGQFFGPGTRLTVL.

The chain carries TRBV5-1 and TRBJ2-5; 12 nucleotides align to TRBD2. The germline V gene has CDR1 SGHRS and CDR2 YFSETQ. CDR3 length: 17 amino acids. J gave up 4 bases and V 4 bases, and 11 bases lay outside the gene matches. CDR3 nucleotide sequence: TGCGCCAGCAGCCAGACTAGCGGGAGTATGGTGCGAGAGACCCAGTACTTC. Translated, it gives CASSQTSGSMVRETQYF. Full variable domain (remainder filled in from reference TRBV5-1 and TRBJ2-5): KAGVTQTPRYLIKTRGQQVTLSCSPISGHRSVSWYQQTPGQGLQFLFEYFSETQRNKGNFPGRFSGRQFSNSRSEMNVSTLELGDSALYLCASSQTSGSMVRETQYFGPGTRLLVL.

This chain uses TRBV5-4 with TRBJ1-1, with TRBD1 matching 11 bases. The CDR3 is 15 residues long. The V segment lost 4 bases and the J segment 5 bases; nucleotides outside the gene matches: 7. The germline V gene encodes CDR1 SGHNT and CDR2 YYREEE (reference sequence). CDR3 region: CASSREGTGGTEAFF. The DNA of the CDR3 is TGTGCCAGCAGCCGTGAGGGGACAGGGGGGACTGAAGCTTTCTTT. Based on the CDR3 plus reference TRBV5-4 and TRBJ1-1, the full variable domain is ETGVTQSPTHLIKTRGQQVTLRCSSQSGHNTVSWYQQALGQGPQFIFQYYREEENGRGNFPPRFSGLQFPNYSSELNVNALELDDSALYLCASSREGTGGTEAFFGQGTRLTVV.

The CDR3 DNA is TGTGCCAGCAGTTACTCTGGGCTAGCGCCCGGGACCCAGTACTTC. Protein: CASSYSGLAPGTQYF. The V gene is TRBV6-5, the J gene TRBJ2-5; the D gene is possibly TRBD2 (6 bases). CDR3 length equals 15 residues. CDR1 is MNHEY and CDR2 is SVGAGI in the germline V gene. Trimming stripped 0 bases from V and 7 bases from J, with 15 bases between.

The chain links TRBV10-3 to TRBJ2-2; no definite D call. Looked up from germline, CDR1 is ENHRY and CDR2 is SYGVKD. The V and J ends lost 7 bases and 6 bases respectively, with 12 bases between them. This CDR3 has 13 residues. CDR3 sequence reads: CAITPEGAGELFF. The CDR3 bases are TGTGCCATCACCCCGGAAGGTGCCGGGGAGCTGTTTTTT.

The rearrangement uses TRBV9 and TRBJ2-7; D gene ambiguous. Germline V gene lookup returns CDR1 SGDLS and CDR2 YYNGEE. Trimming took 0 bases from V and 1 from J, leaving 8 bases between them. This CDR3 has 14 amino acids. CDR3 sequence (DNA): TGTGCCAGCAGCGTAGACTGGGGTTCCTACGAGCAGTACTTC. It yields the protein CASSVDWGSYEQYF.

The CDR3 bases are TGTGCCAGCAGTTACTCCATAACCCAGGTCGGACAGCCCCAGCATTTT. Protein product: CASSYSITQVGQPQHF. This chain uses TRBV6-6 with TRBJ1-5; no clear D. The germline V and J ends were trimmed by 0 bases and 7 bases, with 16 bases remaining between them. The CDR3 spans 16 residues. The germline CDR1 and CDR2 sequences are MNHNY and SVGAGI (reference sequence).

The CDR3 coding sequence is TGTGCCAGCAGCTTTGGACAGCTTGGAGCTTTCTTT. Protein product: CASSFGQLGAFF. V and J are TRBV5-6 and TRBJ1-1, with D perhaps matching TRBD1 (6 bases). This CDR3 region has 12 residues. CDR1 and CDR2 from the germline V gene are SGHDT and YYEEEE. V was shortened by 2 bases and J by 10 bases, with 12 bases between the two germline ends. The full variable domain, in which reference TRBV5-6 and TRBJ1-1 provide the parts outside the CDR3, is DAGVTQSPTHLIKTRGQQVTLRCSPKSGHDTVSWYQQALGQGPQFIFQYYEEEERQRGNFPDRFSGHQFPNYSSELNVNALLLGDSALYLCASSFGQLGAFFGQGTRLTVV.

As to this clone: A much larger clonotype is one base distant, so this may be a read error. Other DNA variants within this sample encode the same CDR3. The chain employs TRBV7-9 and TRBJ2-7, with 7 bases identical to TRBD2. Germline CDR1 is SEHNR and CDR2 is FQNEAQ (reference sequence). Trimming cost V 0 bases and J 4 bases; bases outside gene matches: 0. The CDR3 runs to 13 residues. Here the CDR3 DNA reads TGTGCCAGCAGCTTAGCGGGGGGGTACGAGCAGTACTTC. Residues: CASSLAGGYEQYF. Full variable domain (missing parts from reference TRBV7-9 and TRBJ2-7): DTGVSQNPRHKITKRGQNVTFRCDPISEHNRLYWYRQTLGQGPEFLTYFQNEAQLEKSRLLSDRFSAERPKGSFSTLEIQRTEQGDSAMYLCASSLAGGYEQYFGPGTRLTVT.

Points on this clone: Distinct nucleotide sequences in the sample also encode this CDR3. The rearrangement joins TRBV6-1 to TRBJ1-6; no clear D gene. The CDR3 runs 11 residues. Germline V CDR1 and CDR2: MNHNS, SASEGT. V gave up 6 bases and J gave up 9 bases, with 6 bases separating them. The CDR3 bases are TGTGCCAGCAGAGGCAGTTCACCCCTCCACTTT. Amino acids: CASRGSSPLHF.

This sequence joins TRBV6-1 and TRBJ2-2, with D possibly TRBD1 on 5 matching bases. The germline gives CDR1 MNHNS, CDR2 SASEGT. V shed 9 bases and J shed 5 bases, with 10 bases lying between them. The CDR3 runs to 12 residues. The CDR3 DNA sequence: TGTGCCAGTACCAGGGAAACCGGGGAGCTGTTTTTT. Amino acid sequence: CASTRETGELFF.

The rearrangement links TRBV10-1 to TRBJ2-1; 10 bases align to TRBD2. Germline CDR1 WNHNN, CDR2 SYGVQD (reference sequence). CDR3 length: 16 amino acids. V lost 4 bases, J lost 4 bases, and 7 bases stayed unmatched. The CDR3 DNA reads TGCGCCAGCAGTGCTTTTAGCGGGAGGACTTACAATGAGCAGTTCTTC. Its protein product is CASSAFSGRTYNEQFF.

This sequence joins TRBV18 and TRBJ2-7; 14 nucleotides agree with TRBD2. This CDR3 is built from 17 residues. Germline CDR1 is KGHSH and CDR2 is LQKENI. With 1 base clipped from V and 5 bases from J, the junction kept 7 bases outside the gene matches. CDR3 sequence reads: CASSPLGGTSGSHEQYF. As DNA, the CDR3 is TGTGCCAGCTCACCACTTGGAGGGACTAGCGGGAGCCACGAGCAGTACTTC. The whole variable domain, filled in from reference TRBV18 and TRBJ2-7, reads NAGVMQNPRHLVRRRGQEARLRCSPMKGHSHVYWYRQLPEEGLKFMVYLQKENIIDESGMPKERFSAEFPKEGPSILRIQQVVRGDSAAYFCASSPLGGTSGSHEQYFGPGTRLTVT.

The chain carries TRBV11-2 and TRBJ2-1; TRBD1 matches at 8 bases. Germline V gene sequence: CDR1 SGHAT, CDR2 FQNNGV. The CDR3 consists of 15 residues. The ends lost 0 bases at V and 7 bases at J; junction bases unmatched: 5. DNA for the CDR3: TGTGCCAGCAGCTTAGACAGGGGGCTGGAAAATGAGCAGTTCTTC. It is translated as CASSLDRGLENEQFF.

This chain links TRBV29-1 with TRBJ1-2, with D unclear. The germline gives CDR1 SQVTM, CDR2 ANQGSEA. CDR3 length: 13 residues. V was shortened by 4 bases and J by 2 bases, with 11 bases between the two germline ends. CDR3 nucleotide sequence: TGCAGCGTTGCGCAGAGATTAAACTATGGCTACACCTTC. As protein: CSVAQRLNYGYTF.

This clone was seen only once. Other DNA sequences in this specimen translate into the identical CDR3. This chain connects TRBV30 to TRBJ1-2, with 7 bases matching TRBD1. Germline CDR1 is GTSNPN and CDR2 is SVGIG (reference sequence). V shed 4 bases and J 3 bases; nucleotides not matched to a gene: 2. This CDR3 comprises 12 residues. For the CDR3, the DNA is TGTGCCTGGACCCAGGGGGACTATGGCTACACCTTC. Translated: CAWTQGDYGYTF.

The chain is built from TRBV7-2 and TRBJ1-2, with D uncertain. CDR1 and CDR2 from the germline V gene are SGHTA and FQGNSA. The CDR3 spans 13 residues. Trimming took 5 bases from V and 0 from J, leaving 7 bases between them. The DNA of the CDR3 is TGTGCCAGCAGCCCAACAGCTAACTATGGCTACACCTTC. This sequence encodes CASSPTANYGYTF.

J is TRBJ2-7 and V is TRBV19; a possible D gene is TRBD2 (6 bases). Between the trimmed V and J ends, which lost 1 base and 4 bases, there was a span of 11 bases. Germline V gene sequence: CDR1 LNHDA, CDR2 SQIVND (reference sequence). The CDR3 contains 14 residues. The CDR3 loop reads CASSIGGGGYEQYF. The DNA for the CDR3 is TGTGCCAGTAGTATAGGCGGTGGGGGGTACGAGCAGTACTTC.

This chain connects TRBV2 to TRBJ1-6; D ambiguous. Germline loops: CDR1 SNHLY, CDR2 FYNNEI. CDR3 length equals 15 residues. V lost 6 bases, J lost 7 bases, and 16 bases lay in between. The CDR3 nucleotides read TGTGCCAGCAGCCCGATTGGCTCGGGGAATTCACCCCTCCACTTT. Protein product: CASSPIGSGNSPLHF.

The chain joins TRBV19 to TRBJ1-5, with 10 bases identical to TRBD1. Germline CDR1 reads LNHDA; CDR2 reads SQIVND (reference sequence). Germline trimming cut 6 bases from V and 6 bases from J; bases unmatched to any gene: 14. The CDR3 sequence is 17 residues long. The CDR3 sequence: CASRETGGASIPQPQHF. CDR3 coding DNA: TGTGCCAGTAGGGAGACAGGGGGCGCATCAATCCCTCAGCCCCAGCATTTT.

A word on this clone: Additional DNA sequences in this sample encode the identical CDR3. The chain employs TRBV6-6 and TRBJ2-5, with TRBD1 as a possible D gene (5 bases). The CDR3 extends over 14 amino acids. The V gene's germline CDR1 is MNHNY and CDR2 SVGAGI (reference sequence). Trimming took off 0 bases at V and 1 base at J, with 6 bases between the two ends. The CDR3 region is CASSYSRVQETQYF. The CDR3 nucleotides are TGTGCCAGCAGTTACTCCAGGGTCCAAGAGACCCAGTACTTC.

V usage is TRBV11-2 and J usage is TRBJ2-5; no clear D. CDR1 is SGHAT and CDR2 is FQNNGV in the germline V gene. Trimming removed 2 bases at V and 5 bases at J, with 6 bases between. CDR3 length: 12 amino acids. The CDR3 DNA sequence: TGTGCCAGCAGCTTAAGCAGGGAGACCCAGTACTTC. Its translation: CASSLSRETQYF. Full variable domain (missing parts from reference TRBV11-2 and TRBJ2-5): EAGVAQSPRYKIIEKRQSVAFWCNPISGHATLYWYQQILGQGPKLLIQFQNNGVVDDSQLPKDRFSAERLKGVDSTLKIQPAKLEDSAVYLCASSLSRETQYFGPGTRLLVL.

This sequence joins TRBV5-4 and TRBJ2-5; 7 positions agree with TRBD1. Per germline, CDR1 SGHNT and CDR2 YYREEE (reference sequence). With V trimmed by 2 bases and J by 5 bases, 9 bases remained unmatched. CDR3 length: 15 amino acids. CDR3 in DNA: TGTGCCAGCAGCTTTCCCGGGACAGTTTCGGAGACCCAGTACTTC. As protein: CASSFPGTVSETQYF.

This chain connects TRBV5-1 to TRBJ2-2; TRBD1 agrees at 8 bases. The ends lost 5 bases at V and 2 bases at J; junction bases unmatched: 11. The CDR3 length is 17 residues. Germline-derived CDR1 and CDR2 are SGHRS and YFSETQ. The CDR3 sequence: CASSLTFGQGNTGELFF. DNA of the CDR3: TGCGCCAGCAGTCTCACCTTCGGACAGGGAAACACCGGGGAGCTGTTTTTT.

V gene TRBV19 combines with J gene TRBJ1-6; D uncertain. The length of the CDR3 is 11 residues. In germline, CDR1 is LNHDA, CDR2 SQIVND (reference sequence). Trimming removed 4 bases at V and 10 bases at J, with 5 bases between. The CDR3 DNA follows: TGTGCCAGTAGTAATGGGTCACCCCTCCACTTT. Translating gives CASSNGSPLHF.

This clone was seen once. V and J are TRBV11-3 and TRBJ1-3; D is uncertain. The germline V gene has CDR1 SGHNT and CDR2 YENEEA. CDR3 length equals 14 residues. The germline V and J ends were trimmed by 4 bases and 1 base, with 8 bases remaining between them. This CDR3 reads CASSSGESGNTIYF. The CDR3 coding sequence is TGTGCCAGCAGCTCTGGTGAATCTGGAAACACCATATATTTT.

The chain uses TRBV27 and TRBJ2-3; 8 nucleotides line up with TRBD2. The trim removed 3 bases at V and 4 bases at J, leaving 6 bases unmatched. The CDR3 covers 15 residues. Germline loops: CDR1 MNHEY, CDR2 SMNVEV (reference sequence). CDR3 region: CASSFREGLADTQYF. Here the CDR3 DNA reads TGTGCCAGCAGTTTCCGGGAGGGCTTGGCAGATACGCAGTATTTT.

The V and J genes are TRBV5-4 and TRBJ1-6; 9 bases are a match to TRBD1. Germline-derived CDR1 and CDR2 are SGHNT and YYREEE (reference sequence). The trim removed 4 bases at V and 6 bases at J, leaving 8 bases unmatched. The CDR3 spans 16 residues. Here the CDR3 reads CASSVQGALSNSPLHF. The CDR3 DNA is TGTGCCAGCAGCGTACAGGGGGCGCTTTCTAATTCACCCCTCCACTTT. Drawing the rest from reference TRBV5-4 and TRBJ1-6, the complete variable domain is ETGVTQSPTHLIKTRGQQVTLRCSSQSGHNTVSWYQQALGQGPQFIFQYYREEENGRGNFPPRFSGLQFPNYSSELNVNALELDDSALYLCASSVQGALSNSPLHFGNGTRLTVT.